These 19 T cell receptor beta chains came from one sample sequenced in a study of T cell responses to AZD1222 COVID-19 vaccine. Produced via immunoSEQ multiplex PCR; TCRdb's table is partial and in-frame only. The sample yields over 75,000 clones, 80% to 90% seen once. The sequencing used peripheral blood, collected 28 days after the second AZD1222 dose. The receptors originated from an adult who received the AZD1222 COVID-19 vaccine.

The chain recombines TRBV30 with TRBJ1-2; D may be TRBD1 (5 bases). Germline V gives CDR1 GTSNPN, CDR2 SVGIG (reference sequence). V shed 0 bases and J shed 0 bases, with 20 bases lying between them. This CDR3 region has 18 residues. DNA of the CDR3: TGTGCCTGGAGTGTACTCCGACTAGACAGAGAGGCTAACTATGGCTACACCTTC. Translated, it gives CAWSVLRLDREANYGYTF.

The rearrangement links TRBV19 to TRBJ1-2, with 7 bases fitting TRBD1. V gave up 3 bases and J gave up 8 bases; unmatched junction bases: 6. The germline V gene encodes CDR1 LNHDA and CDR2 SQIVND (reference sequence). This CDR3 region has 13 residues. CDR3 amino acids: CASSIEGARGYTF. The CDR3 nucleotides are TGTGCCAGTAGTATCGAGGGGGCTCGAGGCTACACCTTC.

The CDR3 reads CASSLGHSGGDNEQFF. CDR3 nucleotides: TGTGCCAGCAGCTTGGGTCACAGCGGGGGGGACAATGAGCAGTTCTTC. The chain carries TRBV5-4 and TRBJ2-1; 10 nucleotides match TRBD2. There are 16 residues in the CDR3. Trimming cost V 0 bases and J 5 bases; bases outside gene matches: 5. Germline V gives CDR1 SGHNT, CDR2 YYREEE (reference sequence).

The chain combines TRBV19 with TRBJ1-1; 9 bases are shared with TRBD1. This CDR3 has 20 residues. J gave up 1 base and V 1 base, and 16 bases lay outside the gene matches. Germline CDR1 and CDR2: LNHDA and SQIVND (reference sequence). The CDR3 loop reads CASSIVRPGQGLRRNTEAFF. The CDR3, as DNA: TGTGCCAGTAGTATAGTGCGGCCGGGACAGGGCCTACGAAGGAACACTGAAGCTTTCTTT.

The chain combines TRBV6-5 with TRBJ2-3; D is uncertain. Per the germline V gene, CDR1 is MNHEY and CDR2 is SVGAGI. Deletions cut 0 bases from V and 2 bases from J, with 6 bases between. The CDR3 has 14 residues. CDR3 DNA sequence: TGTGCCAGCAGTTACTCGACCAACACAGATACGCAGTATTTT. It translates to CASSYSTNTDTQYF.

The chain recombines TRBV10-1 with TRBJ2-7; possibly TRBD1 for D (6 bases). This CDR3 has 16 residues. V was shortened by 2 bases and J by 4 bases, with 18 bases between the two germline ends. Germline V CDR1 and CDR2: WNHNN, SYGVQD (reference sequence). For the CDR3, the DNA is TGCGCCAGCAGTGAGCCGCCAACTAGGGGGAGTTACGAGCAGTACTTC. Translated: CASSEPPTRGSYEQYF.

The chain is built from TRBV9 and TRBJ1-1; D is perhaps TRBD1 (5 bases). The CDR3 length is 15 residues. CDR1 SGDLS and CDR2 YYNGEE come from the germline V gene. V was pared by 0 bases and J by 3 bases, with 12 bases between. The CDR3 reads CASSVAWGADTEAFF. The DNA of the CDR3 is TGTGCCAGCAGCGTAGCTTGGGGCGCGGACACTGAAGCTTTCTTT.

This clone was seen a handful of times. This chain connects TRBV2 to TRBJ1-2; D is unresolved. The CDR3 loop spans 14 amino acids. V lost 2 bases and J 2 bases, leaving 9 bases between the germline ends. Germline CDR1 SNHLY, CDR2 FYNNEI. The CDR3 DNA follows: TGTGCCAGCAGTGAACAGTCACAAAACTATGGCTACACCTTC. It yields the protein CASSEQSQNYGYTF.

For this clone: One end of the junction does not line up with germline, which may come from a read error. V gene TRBV2 combines with J gene TRBJ2-1; D is unclear. The V gene's germline CDR1 is SNHLY and CDR2 FYNNEI. The length of the CDR3 is 13 residues. CDR3 region: CAIVRASNNEQFF. CDR3 in DNA: TGTGCCATAGTCCGGGCCTCCAACAATGAGCAGTTCTTC.

The chain combines TRBV19 with TRBJ2-3; 9 bases map to TRBD1. Germline trimming cut 3 bases from V and 3 bases from J; bases unmatched to any gene: 4. The germline V gene has CDR1 LNHDA and CDR2 SQIVND (reference sequence). The CDR3 has 15 residues. The CDR3: CASSIGTGRTDTQYF. The CDR3 DNA reads TGTGCCAGTAGTATCGGGACAGGGAGGACAGATACGCAGTATTTT.

This clone was counted only a few times. V and J are TRBV6-5 and TRBJ2-7; TRBD1 matches at 8 bases. V lost 7 bases, J lost 4 bases, and 6 bases stayed unmatched. The CDR3 is 13 residues long. Germline CDR1 MNHEY, CDR2 SVGAGI. The CDR3 DNA sequence: TGTGCCAGCACACCCGGGACAGGATACGAGCAGTACTTC. Encoded protein: CASTPGTGYEQYF.

The chain recombines TRBV20-1 with TRBJ2-1; a weak D match, TRBD2 (5 bases). This CDR3 is 15 amino acids long. Germline assignment: CDR1 DFQATT and CDR2 SNEGSKA (reference sequence). V was trimmed by 3 bases and J by 5 bases, leaving 17 bases between them. This CDR3 reads CSASPDYKFNNEQFF. The CDR3 DNA sequence: TGCAGTGCTAGTCCCGACTACAAATTCAACAATGAGCAGTTCTTC.

The CDR3 nucleotides read TGTGCCAGCAGCGTCCATATAGCGGGGACCAACAATGAGCAGTTCTTC. It codes for CASSVHIAGTNNEQFF. The chain uses TRBV9 and TRBJ2-1, with TRBD2 matching 8 bases. Trimming took 2 bases from V and 5 from J; bases not matched to a gene: 9. Germline V gives CDR1 SGDLS, CDR2 YYNGEE. CDR3 length equals 16 residues.

CDR3 residues: CASSSQFFQPQHF. As DNA, the CDR3 is TGTGCCAGCAGCTCCCAGTTTTTTCAGCCCCAGCATTTT. This chain connects TRBV7-2 to TRBJ1-5; no clear D. V lost 4 bases to trimming and J lost 6 bases, with 10 bases between them. The CDR3 length is 13 residues. Germline CDR1 reads SGHTA; CDR2 reads FQGNSA. Combining the CDR3 with reference TRBV7-2 and TRBJ1-5 gives the whole variable domain GAGVSQSPSNKVTEKGKDVELRCDPISGHTALYWYRQSLGQGLEFLIYFQGNSAPDKSGLPSDRFSAERTGGSVSTLTIQRTQQEDSAVYLCASSSQFFQPQHFGDGTRLSIL.

V and J are TRBV3-1 (or the pseudogene TRBV3-2) and TRBJ2-3; unclear D gene. Germline V gene lookup returns CDR1 LGHDT and CDR2 YNNKEL (reference sequence). The germline V and J ends were trimmed by 6 bases and 0 bases, with 10 bases remaining between them. The CDR3 runs to 14 residues. The CDR3, as DNA: TGTGCCAGCAGTATCCGACCAAGCACAGATACGCAGTATTTT. Translated: CASSIRPSTDTQYF.

The chain combines TRBV9 with TRBJ2-1; 11 bases map to TRBD1. The CDR3 length is 19 residues. V shed 0 bases, J shed 3 bases, and the junction held 11 bases outside the gene matches. CDR1 is SGDLS, CDR2 YYNGEE, per germline. The CDR3 coding sequence is TGTGCCAGCAGCGTAGTGGGGACAGGGGGTCCCACCAACTACAATGAGCAGTTCTTC. This encodes CASSVVGTGGPTNYNEQFF.

This clone was detected only once. The chain is built from TRBV6-5 and TRBJ2-3; D is ambiguous. This CDR3 region has 12 residues. V shed 7 bases and J shed 0 bases, with 5 bases lying between them. Germline-derived CDR1 and CDR2 are MNHEY and SVGAGI. In DNA, the CDR3 is TGTGCCAGCAAATGGAGCACAGATACGCAGTATTTT. Translated: CASKWSTDTQYF.

This rearrangement joins TRBV7-9 to TRBJ1-1; D is ambiguous. The V gene's germline CDR1 is SEHNR and CDR2 FQNEAQ (reference sequence). V dropped 2 bases and J dropped 3 bases, with 4 bases sitting between them. This CDR3 is built from 12 residues. The CDR3 DNA reads as TGTGCCAGCAGCTTACCGTACACTGAAGCTTTCTTT. Its translation: CASSLPYTEAFF.

The chain recombines TRBV5-1 with TRBJ2-1, with TRBD2 identical over 11 bases. This CDR3 region has 16 residues. V was clipped by 4 bases and J by 8 bases; unmatched bases: 11. Germline V gene data show CDR1 as SGHRS and CDR2 as YFSETQ. CDR3 protein: CASSGVAGGPSYEQFF. DNA of the CDR3: TGCGCCAGCAGCGGTGTAGCGGGAGGGCCGAGTTATGAGCAGTTCTTC.